This T cell receptor (beta chain) was retrieved from a study of T cell responses to AZD1222 COVID-19 vaccine. Germline CDR1 LNHDA, CDR2 SQIVND (reference sequence). CDR3 length equals 18 residues. V lost 3 bases and J 0 bases, leaving 18 bases between the germline ends. Study conclusions and caveats: Donors, mostly white British, included more females; clonal diversity was possibly underestimated.

Libraries were prepared by immunoSEQ multiplex PCR; TCRdb keeps only in-frame clonotypes and omits some of them. The top ten clones hold around 3.8% of a sample with some 150,000 clones, 93% of them seen once. The table lists this clone with a few counts. No antigen is known for it. The V and J genes are TRBV19 and TRBJ1-5; D is perhaps TRBD1 (5 bases). The specimen was peripheral blood, collected on day 0 of AZD1222 vaccination. This clonotype was obtained from an adult in good health. CDR3 DNA: TGTGCCAGTAGTATTTCGACCGGCTGGGGGGATAGCAATCAGCCCCAGCATTTT. Amino acids: CASSISTGWGDSNQPQHF.